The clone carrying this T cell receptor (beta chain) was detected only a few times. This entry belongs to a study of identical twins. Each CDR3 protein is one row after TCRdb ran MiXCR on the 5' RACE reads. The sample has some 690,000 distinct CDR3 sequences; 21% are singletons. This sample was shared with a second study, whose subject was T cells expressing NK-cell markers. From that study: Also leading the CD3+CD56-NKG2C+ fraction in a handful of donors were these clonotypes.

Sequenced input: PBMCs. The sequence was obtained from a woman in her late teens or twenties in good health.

CDR3 sequence: CASSYSGTLEETQYF. The CDR3 region has the DNA TGCGCCAGCAGCTACAGCGGGACCCTCGAGGAGACCCAGTACTTC. The chain links TRBV5-1 to TRBJ2-5; 7 nucleotides align to TRBD2. Looked up from germline, CDR1 is SGHRS and CDR2 is YFSETQ. The ends lost 3 bases at V and 5 bases at J; junction bases unmatched: 10. The CDR3 has 15 residues.